This TCR beta chain stems from a study of blood T cell repertoires in COVID-19. As for the study in general: Researchers got acute and convalescent COVID-19 samples from the United States, Italy and Spain. T cells, B-cell-depleted T cells, or PBMCs supplied cDNA or gDNA.

Source study methods: Reference gene primer amplification gave nucleated cell count estimates. Measured with immunoSEQ multiplex PCR; TCRdb has only the in-frame clones, and not every one. V and J calls and clone size are copied from that table; D and trimming were computed from the DNA. The sample has about 400,000 clones, roughly 86% seen once; the top ten hold 3%. CDR3 length equals 15 residues. Germline CDR1 LGHDT, CDR2 YNNKEL (reference sequence). V was clipped by 4 bases and J by 6 bases; unmatched bases: 7. This sequence joins TRBV3-1 (or the pseudogene TRBV3-2) and TRBJ1-4; 8 positions match TRBD1. This sequence was found in a human donor in a cohort sampled during active COVID-19. Material: peripheral blood. The CDR3 reads CASSLTADRDEKLFF. CDR3 nucleotides: TGTGCCAGCAGCCTCACCGCGGACAGGGATGAAAAACTGTTTTTT.